A selection of T cell receptor beta chains follows, all from one sample in a study of identical twins. TCRdb analysed the 5' RACE reads with MiXCR anew, one entry per CDR3 protein. The table records under 500,000 distinct CDR3 sequences, approximately 15% of them present only once. These data also formed part of another study, on yellow fever vaccine responses in identical twins.

Sequenced: CD4+ T cells sorted from blood. The receptors were sampled from a woman aged 18-29 years in good health. The CDR3 runs from the conserved cysteine through the conserved F or W. The D gene is left open where the match is weak. Expanded clones are given a class, and other clones once, few, many or no size at all.

J	size	D	V	CDR3	DNA
TRBJ2-5	.	TRBD2	TRBV6-2/TRBV6-3	CASSPSGRIFGETQYF	TGTGCCAGCAGCCCCAGCGGGAGGATATTCGGAGAGACCCAGTACTTC
TRBJ2-3	many	TRBD2	TRBV12-3/TRBV12-4	CASKGSGSIVDTQYF	TGTGCCAGCAAGGGTAGCGGGAGTATTGTAGATACGCAGTATTTT
TRBJ1-1	.	.	TRBV24-1	CATTGEAFF	TGTGCCACCACAGGGGAAGCTTTCTTT
TRBJ2-1	many	TRBD2	TRBV11-2	CASSSPTGSGRDNEQFF	TGTGCCAGCAGCTCTCCCACTGGTAGCGGGAGAGACAATGAGCAGTTCTTC
TRBJ2-7	.	TRBD2	TRBV7-2	CASSLSGKFSYEQYF	TGTGCCAGCAGTCTTAGCGGGAAATTCTCCTACGAGCAGTACTTC
TRBJ2-3	few	.	TRBV11-3	CASSLGDTSTDTQYF	TGTGCCAGCAGCTTAGGAGACACCAGCACAGATACGCAGTATTTT
TRBJ2-3	few	.	TRBV20-1	CSAQIQNTDTQYF	TGCAGTGCCCAGATCCAGAACACAGATACGCAGTATTTT
TRBJ2-2	.	TRBD2	TRBV10-3	CAISLGTSGSGELFF	TGTGCCATCAGTCTCGGGACTAGCGGGTCCGGGGAGCTGTTTTTT
TRBJ2-1	few	TRBD2	TRBV13	CASSAIWGGSSYNEQFF	TGTGCCAGCAGCGCGATCTGGGGGGGAAGCTCCTACAATGAGCAGTTCTTC
TRBJ2-3	.	.	TRBV12-3/TRBV12-4	CASRPGQFDTDTQYF	TGTGCCAGCAGACCAGGACAGTTTGACACAGATACGCAGTATTTT
TRBJ2-1	.	.	TRBV6-2/TRBV6-3	CASRPLGTAQFYNEQFF	TGTGCCAGCAGACCCCTCGGTACGGCCCAATTCTACAATGAGCAGTTCTTC
TRBJ2-1	many	.	TRBV12-3/TRBV12-4	CASSLAAGANNEQFF	TGTGCCAGCAGTTTAGCGGCAGGCGCTAACAATGAGCAGTTCTTC
TRBJ2-7	.	.	TRBV18	CASSPQGISEQYF	TGTGCCAGCTCACCTCAGGGAATCTCCGAGCAGTACTTC
TRBJ2-1	many	TRBD2	TRBV5-1	CASSGLSGPSPYNEQFF	TGCGCCAGCAGCGGGCTTAGCGGGCCCAGCCCCTACAATGAGCAGTTCTTC
TRBJ2-7	few	TRBD2	TRBV20-1	CSAGLGNPYEQYF	TGCAGTGCGGGACTAGGTAACCCCTACGAGCAGTACTTC
TRBJ2-5	many	TRBD2	TRBV12-3/TRBV12-4	CASSPGGGYQETQYF	TGTGCCAGCAGTCCTGGCGGGGGGTACCAAGAGACCCAGTACTTC
TRBJ2-4	many	.	TRBV5-1	CASSPTKAKNIQYF	TGCGCCAGCAGCCCGACAAAAGCCAAAAACATTCAGTACTTC
TRBJ2-1	.	TRBD2	TRBV3-1	CASSQGSGGEQFF	TGTGCCAGCAGCCAAGGCTCGGGAGGCGAGCAGTTCTTC
TRBJ2-7	.	.	TRBV27	CASSPTRGIMDEQYF	TGTGCCAGCAGTCCCACGAGGGGAATCATGGACGAGCAGTACTTC
TRBJ2-3	few	.	TRBV2	CASEGGNNTDTQYF	TGTGCCAGCGAGGGGGGAAACAACACAGATACGCAGTATTTT
TRBJ2-3	few	.	TRBV7-8	CASSLVVGRGVDTQYF	TGTGCCAGCAGCTTAGTGGTCGGGAGAGGAGTAGATACGCAGTATTTT
TRBJ2-7	few	.	TRBV29-1	CSVANAGLPSSLQYF	TGCAGCGTTGCAAACGCGGGCCTGCCATCTTCCCTTCAGTACTTC
TRBJ2-3	few	.	TRBV11-2	CASSGLSTDTQYF	TGTGCCAGCAGCGGCCTATCCACAGATACGCAGTATTTT
TRBJ2-1	.	.	TRBV11-2	CASSLVLTGGKEVVEQFF	TGTGCCAGCAGCTTAGTATTGACGGGCGGGAAGGAGGTGGTTGAGCAGTTCTTC
TRBJ2-5	many	.	TRBV5-1	CASSLSGGTQETQYF	TGCGCCAGCAGCTTGTCGGGGGGCACCCAAGAGACCCAGTACTTC
TRBJ2-7	.	.	TRBV7-2	CASSLDVRTYEQYF	TGTGCCAGCAGCTTAGATGTTAGGACCTACGAGCAGTACTTC
TRBJ2-2	.	.	TRBV2	CASSVEGSGGELFF	TGTGCCAGCAGTGTCGAAGGAAGCGGCGGGGAGCTGTTTTTT
TRBJ2-7	.	TRBD1	TRBV7-2	CASSLGQGAASYEQYF	TGTGCCAGCAGCTTAGGACAGGGGGCGGCCTCCTACGAGCAGTACTTC
TRBJ2-7	.	TRBD2	TRBV6-1	CASSSGRIGYEQYF	TGTGCCAGCAGTAGCGGGAGGATAGGCTACGAGCAGTACTTC
TRBJ2-1	few	.	TRBV11-3	CASSLAPPPARQFF	TGTGCCAGCAGCTTAGCCCCACCCCCCGCACGGCAGTTCTTC
TRBJ1-4	many	TRBD1	TRBV12-3/TRBV12-4	CASRGQLGEKLFF	TGTGCCAGCAGGGGACAGCTGGGTGAAAAACTGTTTTTT
TRBJ2-5	few	.	TRBV19	CASSIAGYQETQYF	TGTGCCAGTAGTATAGCCGGGTACCAAGAGACCCAGTACTTC
TRBJ2-4	.	TRBD1	TRBV3-1	CASSQSGGSNIQYF	TGTGCCAGCAGCCAGTCAGGGGGCTCGAACATTCAGTACTTC
TRBJ1-1	few	.	TRBV11-2	CASSFSDWNTEAFF	TGTGCCAGCAGCTTCTCGGACTGGAACACTGAAGCTTTCTTT
TRBJ1-5	many	.	TRBV24-1	CATSASTGYSNQPQHF	TGTGCCACCAGTGCCTCGACAGGATATAGCAATCAGCCCCAGCATTTT
TRBJ2-7	few	.	TRBV12-3/TRBV12-4	CASSLSSGVYEQYF	TGTGCCAGCAGTTTATCTTCGGGAGTGTACGAGCAGTACTTC
TRBJ2-1	many	.	TRBV5-1	CASSLDGSSYNEQFF	TGCGCCAGCAGCTTGGACGGGAGCTCCTACAATGAGCAGTTCTTC
TRBJ2-5	many	.	TRBV7-9	CASSRTIQETQYF	TGTGCCAGCAGCCGGACAATACAAGAGACCCAGTACTTC
TRBJ2-3	.	.	TRBV3-1	CASSQLRPELNTQYF	TGTGCCAGCAGCCAACTCCGGCCCGAGTTGAATACGCAGTATTTT
TRBJ2-1	few	.	TRBV6-2/TRBV6-3	CASSYLGSGPEQFF	TGTGCCAGCAGTTACCTCGGAAGCGGGCCTGAGCAGTTCTTC
TRBJ2-1	many	TRBD2	TRBV12-3/TRBV12-4	CASSFQREYNEQFF	TGTGCCAGCAGTTTCCAGCGGGAGTACAATGAGCAGTTCTTC
TRBJ2-1	many	TRBD2	TRBV11-2	CASSPGTSGGHSYNEQFF	TGTGCCAGCAGCCCGGGGACTAGCGGGGGTCACTCCTACAATGAGCAGTTCTTC
TRBJ1-3	few	.	TRBV10-3	CAIRAQGSSGNTIYF	TGTGCCATCAGGGCACAGGGAAGCTCTGGAAACACCATATATTTT
TRBJ2-2	.	.	TRBV5-1	CASSLGARITGELFF	TGCGCCAGCAGCTTGGGCGCCAGAATCACCGGGGAGCTGTTTTTT
TRBJ1-5	few	.	TRBV18	CASSGSWDQPQHF	TGTGCCAGCTCGGGATCCTGGGATCAGCCCCAGCATTTT
TRBJ1-3	many	.	TRBV12-3/TRBV12-4	CASCYKGPGSGNTIYF	TGTGCCAGCTGCTACAAAGGGCCTGGCTCTGGAAACACCATATATTTT
TRBJ1-6	many	TRBD1	TRBV10-3	CAISERDRDNSPLHF	TGTGCCATCAGTGAACGAGACAGGGATAATTCACCCCTCCACTTT
TRBJ1-2	many	.	TRBV12-3/TRBV12-4	CASRPSGQSQGGYTF	TGTGCCAGCAGACCCTCCGGACAGAGCCAAGGGGGCTACACCTTC
TRBJ2-7	.	TRBD2	TRBV20-1	CSARVHLAGAYEQYF	TGCAGTGCTAGAGTTCACTTAGCGGGAGCATATGAGCAGTACTTC
TRBJ2-6	.	.	TRBV7-6	CASSLFPGANVLTF	TGTGCCAGCAGCTTATTTCCTGGGGCCAACGTCCTGACTTTC
TRBJ2-3	.	TRBD2	TRBV10-3	CAIMEERGGLVSGVGDTQYF	TGTGCCATCATGGAAGAACGGGGGGGCCTTGTGTCGGGAGTCGGAGATACGCAGTATTTT
TRBJ2-2	.	.	TRBV11-2	CASSLSGSLRTGELFF	TGTGCCAGCAGCTTATCCGGGAGCCTGAGAACCGGGGAGCTGTTTTTT
TRBJ2-7	.	.	TRBV6-1	CASSGVGTDSYEQYF	TGTGCCTCCTCCGGTGTTGGGACTGATTCCTACGAGCAGTACTTC